A selection of T cell receptor beta chains follows, all from one sample in a study of T cell responses to AZD1222 COVID-19 vaccine. Here immunoSEQ multiplex PCR was the method, and the copy in TCRdb shows in-frame clones only, minus some. The table records roughly 21,000 clones, 70% to 85% of them present only once. The source material was peripheral blood, sampled on day 0 of AZD1222 vaccination. The receptor set was obtained from an adult in good health. CDR3s include the opening cysteine and the closing phenylalanine or tryptophan. Each record gives: CDR3 length, clone size, V gene, J gene, D gene, CDR3 protein, CDR3 DNA. The D gene is left open where the match is weak. Part of the rows lack a size; the others show once, few, many or a class for expanded clones.

CDR3 length: 14; clone size: .; V gene: TRBV5-1; J gene: TRBJ2-1; D gene: .; CDR3 protein: CASTISGRTDEQFF; CDR3 DNA: TGCGCCAGCACAATAAGTGGCAGGACGGATGAGCAGTTCTTC
CDR3 length: 18; clone size: .; V gene: TRBV5-6; J gene: TRBJ1-5; D gene: TRBD1; CDR3 protein: CASSLGGIGTGFIQPQHF; CDR3 DNA: TGTGCCAGCAGCTTGGGAGGTATCGGGACAGGCTTCATCCAGCCCCAGCATTTT
CDR3 length: 12; clone size: .; V gene: TRBV10-3; J gene: TRBJ1-2; D gene: .; CDR3 protein: CAITGEEGGYTF; CDR3 DNA: TGTGCCATCACTGGGGAGGAGGGTGGCTACACCTTC
CDR3 length: 14; clone size: .; V gene: TRBV3-1/TRBV3-2; J gene: TRBJ2-7; D gene: .; CDR3 protein: CASSPWDGYYEQYF; CDR3 DNA: TGTGCCAGCAGCCCCTGGGACGGATACTACGAGCAGTACTTC
CDR3 length: 14; clone size: once; V gene: TRBV19; J gene: TRBJ1-5; D gene: .; CDR3 protein: CASSYRAGGQPQHF; CDR3 DNA: TGTGCCAGTAGTTACAGGGCGGGAGGACAGCCCCAGCATTTT
CDR3 length: 15; clone size: once; V gene: TRBV28; J gene: TRBJ2-7; D gene: TRBD1; CDR3 protein: CASSREDREFYEQYF; CDR3 DNA: TGTGCCAGCAGTAGGGAAGACAGGGAATTTTACGAGCAGTACTTC
CDR3 length: 14; clone size: .; V gene: TRBV5-1; J gene: TRBJ2-6; D gene: .; CDR3 protein: CASRPYSGANVLTF; CDR3 DNA: TGCGCCAGCAGACCGTACTCTGGGGCCAACGTCCTGACTTTC
CDR3 length: 13; clone size: .; V gene: TRBV15; J gene: TRBJ2-7; D gene: .; CDR3 protein: CATSRDGVYEQYF; CDR3 DNA: TGTGCCACCAGCAGAGACGGGGTCTACGAGCAGTACTTC
CDR3 length: 13; clone size: .; V gene: TRBV12-3/TRBV12-4; J gene: TRBJ2-2; D gene: .; CDR3 protein: CASRDGGIGELFF; CDR3 DNA: TGTGCCAGTCGGGATGGGGGTATCGGGGAGCTGTTTTTT
CDR3 length: 14; clone size: once; V gene: TRBV5-4; J gene: TRBJ1-1; D gene: .; CDR3 protein: CASSLAGGGTEAFF; CDR3 DNA: TGTGCCAGCAGCTTGGCCGGCGGGGGAACTGAAGCTTTCTTT
CDR3 length: 16; clone size: .; V gene: TRBV6-2/TRBV6-3; J gene: TRBJ2-7; D gene: .; CDR3 protein: CASSIRPGHSTSEQYF; CDR3 DNA: TGTGCCAGCAGTATCCGGCCGGGACACTCTACGTCCGAGCAGTACTTC
CDR3 length: 16; clone size: few; V gene: TRBV27; J gene: TRBJ2-5; D gene: .; CDR3 protein: CASSLHTGSIQETQYF; CDR3 DNA: TGTGCCAGCAGTCTCCATACAGGGTCGATCCAAGAGACCCAGTACTTC
CDR3 length: 16; clone size: .; V gene: TRBV6-1; J gene: TRBJ2-3; D gene: TRBD2; CDR3 protein: CASSALLAGTTDTQYF; CDR3 DNA: TGTGCCAGCAGTGCCCTACTAGCGGGGACCACAGATACGCAGTATTTT
CDR3 length: 14; clone size: .; V gene: TRBV7-8; J gene: TRBJ1-5; D gene: .; CDR3 protein: CASSLASLGRPQHF; CDR3 DNA: TGTGCCAGCAGCTTAGCGTCGTTGGGAAGGCCCCAGCATTTT
CDR3 length: 14; clone size: once; V gene: TRBV18; J gene: TRBJ2-1; D gene: .; CDR3 protein: CASSPLQSGNEQFF; CDR3 DNA: TGTGCCAGCTCACCACTACAGTCCGGCAATGAGCAGTTCTTC
CDR3 length: 15; clone size: .; V gene: TRBV3-1/TRBV3-2; J gene: TRBJ1-6; D gene: TRBD1; CDR3 protein: CASGSGQGIDSPLHF; CDR3 DNA: TGTGCCAGCGGATCCGGACAGGGGATAGATTCACCCCTCCACTTT
CDR3 length: 11; clone size: .; V gene: TRBV27; J gene: TRBJ1-1; D gene: .; CDR3 protein: CASRVGFEAFF; CDR3 DNA: TGTGCCAGCAGGGTCGGCTTCGAAGCTTTCTTT
CDR3 length: 14; clone size: .; V gene: TRBV2; J gene: TRBJ2-2; D gene: .; CDR3 protein: CASQTQEGTGELFF; CDR3 DNA: TGTGCCAGCCAAACCCAGGAGGGGACCGGGGAGCTGTTTTTT
CDR3 length: 13; clone size: .; V gene: TRBV2; J gene: TRBJ1-3; D gene: .; CDR3 protein: CASTGSVGNTIYF; CDR3 DNA: TGTGCCAGCACAGGGAGTGTTGGAAACACCATATATTTT
CDR3 length: 13; clone size: .; V gene: TRBV27; J gene: TRBJ2-7; D gene: .; CDR3 protein: CASSWTVSYEQYF; CDR3 DNA: TGTGCCAGCAGTTGGACAGTCTCCTACGAGCAGTACTTC
CDR3 length: 15; clone size: .; V gene: TRBV6-5; J gene: TRBJ1-6; D gene: .; CDR3 protein: CASSPPGRDSSPLHF; CDR3 DNA: TGTGCCAGCAGTCCGCCGGGACGGGATTCTTCACCCCTCCACTTT
CDR3 length: 15; clone size: few; V gene: TRBV9; J gene: TRBJ2-7; D gene: .; CDR3 protein: CASSVGQTGGEEQYF; CDR3 DNA: TGTGCCAGCAGCGTAGGACAGACCGGCGGCGAAGAGCAGTACTTC
CDR3 length: 15; clone size: .; V gene: TRBV7-3; J gene: TRBJ1-6; D gene: TRBD1; CDR3 protein: CASSLQGQENSPLHF; CDR3 DNA: TGTGCCAGCAGCTTACAGGGACAGGAAAATTCACCCCTCCACTTT
CDR3 length: 16; clone size: .; V gene: TRBV7-3; J gene: TRBJ1-6; D gene: TRBD1; CDR3 protein: CASSPQPRGRGSPLHF; CDR3 DNA: TGTGCCAGCAGCCCTCAGCCGAGGGGGCGCGGGTCACCCCTCCACTTT
CDR3 length: 15; clone size: .; V gene: TRBV3-1/TRBV3-2; J gene: TRBJ2-1; D gene: .; CDR3 protein: CASSQVNRPRSEQFF; CDR3 DNA: TGTGCCAGCAGCCAAGTTAACAGGCCGAGGAGTGAGCAGTTCTTC
CDR3 length: 13; clone size: .; V gene: TRBV10-3; J gene: TRBJ1-5; D gene: .; CDR3 protein: CAISGGQYQPQHF; CDR3 DNA: TGTGCCATCAGTGGTGGACAATATCAGCCCCAGCATTTT
CDR3 length: 14; clone size: .; V gene: TRBV7-2; J gene: TRBJ1-3; D gene: .; CDR3 protein: CASSPAVTGNTIYF; CDR3 DNA: TGTGCCAGCAGCCCGGCGGTGACTGGAAACACCATATATTTT
CDR3 length: 15; clone size: .; V gene: TRBV11-1; J gene: TRBJ2-7; D gene: TRBD1; CDR3 protein: CASSPDRASSYEQYF; CDR3 DNA: TGTGCCAGCAGCCCTGACAGGGCTAGCTCCTACGAGCAGTACTTC
CDR3 length: 13; clone size: .; V gene: TRBV28; J gene: TRBJ2-5; D gene: .; CDR3 protein: CASSLWGGETQYF; CDR3 DNA: TGTGCCAGCAGTTTATGGGGAGGCGAGACCCAGTACTTC
CDR3 length: 15; clone size: .; V gene: TRBV25-1; J gene: TRBJ1-4; D gene: TRBD1; CDR3 protein: CASSGRQGGAEKLFF; CDR3 DNA: TGTGCCAGCAGTGGAAGACAGGGTGGGGCTGAAAAACTGTTTTTT
CDR3 length: 16; clone size: few; V gene: TRBV2; J gene: TRBJ2-7; D gene: TRBD1; CDR3 protein: CASTAASGTGDYEQYF; CDR3 DNA: TGTGCCAGCACAGCAGCCTCCGGGACAGGGGATTACGAGCAGTACTTC
CDR3 length: 16; clone size: .; V gene: TRBV13; J gene: TRBJ2-2; D gene: TRBD1; CDR3 protein: CASNQRGQVFTGELFF; CDR3 DNA: TGTGCCAGCAACCAAAGGGGGCAGGTTTTCACCGGGGAGCTGTTTTTT
CDR3 length: 12; clone size: medium-sized; V gene: TRBV19; J gene: TRBJ2-5; D gene: .; CDR3 protein: CASSIGGGTQYF; CDR3 DNA: TGTGCCAGTAGTATAGGCGGCGGTACCCAGTACTTC
CDR3 length: 15; clone size: once; V gene: TRBV10-3; J gene: TRBJ1-5; D gene: .; CDR3 protein: CAISESSGIGQPQHF; CDR3 DNA: TGTGCCATCAGTGAGTCATCAGGGATAGGTCAGCCCCAGCATTTT
CDR3 length: 15; clone size: .; V gene: TRBV27; J gene: TRBJ2-2; D gene: .; CDR3 protein: CASSLTDTYTGELFF; CDR3 DNA: TGTGCCAGCAGTCTTACGGACACCTACACCGGGGAGCTGTTTTTT
CDR3 length: 16; clone size: few; V gene: TRBV6-1; J gene: TRBJ1-5; D gene: .; CDR3 protein: CASSEVRQTVYQPQHF; CDR3 DNA: TGTGCCAGCAGTGAAGTGAGACAGACGGTCTATCAGCCCCAGCATTTT
CDR3 length: 15; clone size: .; V gene: TRBV27; J gene: TRBJ1-5; D gene: .; CDR3 protein: CASSLRGGINQPQHF; CDR3 DNA: TGTGCCAGCAGTTTACGAGGGGGTATCAATCAGCCCCAGCATTTT
CDR3 length: 17; clone size: .; V gene: TRBV7-9; J gene: TRBJ2-5; D gene: TRBD2; CDR3 protein: CASSLGAGTSPQETQYF; CDR3 DNA: TGTGCCAGCAGCTTAGGCGCCGGGACTAGCCCCCAAGAGACCCAGTACTTC
CDR3 length: 13; clone size: .; V gene: TRBV27; J gene: TRBJ2-7; D gene: TRBD1; CDR3 protein: CASSWGQNYEQYF; CDR3 DNA: TGTGCCAGCAGTTGGGGACAGAACTACGAGCAGTACTTC
CDR3 length: 14; clone size: .; V gene: TRBV10-3; J gene: TRBJ1-6; D gene: TRBD1; CDR3 protein: CAIRGTGLGSPLHF; CDR3 DNA: TGTGCCATCAGAGGGACAGGGCTAGGTTCACCCCTCCACTTT
CDR3 length: 13; clone size: .; V gene: TRBV7-8; J gene: TRBJ2-2; D gene: .; CDR3 protein: CASSLVTTGELFF; CDR3 DNA: TGTGCCAGCAGCTTAGTGACAACCGGGGAGCTGTTTTTT
CDR3 length: 17; clone size: .; V gene: TRBV4-1; J gene: TRBJ2-1; D gene: TRBD2; CDR3 protein: CASSHQSGGASYNEQFF; CDR3 DNA: TGCGCCAGCAGCCACCAAAGCGGGGGAGCGTCCTACAATGAGCAGTTCTTC
CDR3 length: 15; clone size: .; V gene: TRBV7-9; J gene: TRBJ1-3; D gene: .; CDR3 protein: CASSLDSGAGNTIYF; CDR3 DNA: TGTGCCAGCAGCTTAGATTCGGGGGCTGGAAACACCATATATTTT
CDR3 length: 11; clone size: once; V gene: TRBV12-3/TRBV12-4; J gene: TRBJ1-1; D gene: .; CDR3 protein: CASSLGEEAFF; CDR3 DNA: TGTGCCAGCAGTTTGGGAGAAGAGGCTTTCTTT
CDR3 length: 16; clone size: .; V gene: TRBV27; J gene: TRBJ2-1; D gene: TRBD1; CDR3 protein: CASSLAGTGGFDEQFF; CDR3 DNA: TGTGCCAGCAGCCTCGCCGGGACAGGGGGCTTTGATGAGCAGTTCTTC
CDR3 length: 14; clone size: few; V gene: TRBV5-6; J gene: TRBJ1-3; D gene: .; CDR3 protein: CASSYRGAGNTIYF; CDR3 DNA: TGTGCCAGCAGTTACCGTGGGGCTGGAAACACCATATATTTT
CDR3 length: 16; clone size: .; V gene: TRBV27; J gene: TRBJ2-1; D gene: TRBD2; CDR3 protein: CASSPVRGGSYNEQFF; CDR3 DNA: TGTGCCAGCAGTCCCGTCCGGGGGGGGTCCTACAATGAGCAGTTCTTC
CDR3 length: 15; clone size: once; V gene: TRBV6-1; J gene: TRBJ2-1; D gene: .; CDR3 protein: CASSEPGSSYNEQFF; CDR3 DNA: TGTGCCAGCAGTGAACCCGGGAGCTCCTACAATGAGCAGTTCTTC
CDR3 length: 17; clone size: .; V gene: TRBV27; J gene: TRBJ2-3; D gene: .; CDR3 protein: CASSFMRGAWAADTQYF; CDR3 DNA: TGTGCCAGCAGTTTTATGAGGGGGGCATGGGCTGCAGATACGCAGTATTTT
CDR3 length: 17; clone size: .; V gene: TRBV5-8; J gene: TRBJ2-6; D gene: .; CDR3 protein: CASSLDRVYTGANVLTF; CDR3 DNA: TGTGCCAGCAGCTTGGACAGGGTTTATACTGGGGCCAACGTCCTGACTTTC
CDR3 length: 15; clone size: .; V gene: TRBV7-9; J gene: TRBJ1-1; D gene: .; CDR3 protein: CASSLVAGANTEAFF; CDR3 DNA: TGTGCCAGCAGCTTAGTTGCGGGGGCAAACACTGAAGCTTTCTTT
CDR3 length: 13; clone size: .; V gene: TRBV30; J gene: TRBJ2-7; D gene: .; CDR3 protein: CAWSGGNSYEQYF; CDR3 DNA: TGTGCCTGGAGTGGCGGGAATTCCTACGAGCAGTACTTC
CDR3 length: 16; clone size: .; V gene: TRBV2; J gene: TRBJ2-7; D gene: .; CDR3 protein: CASSVHPGLSSYEQYF; CDR3 DNA: TGTGCCAGCAGTGTACACCCGGGACTTAGTTCCTACGAGCAGTACTTC
CDR3 length: 15; clone size: .; V gene: TRBV28; J gene: TRBJ2-7; D gene: TRBD2; CDR3 protein: CASSFPGTTDYEQYF; CDR3 DNA: TGTGCCAGCAGTTTTCCCGGGACTACAGACTACGAGCAGTACTTC